These 27 T cell receptor beta chains share one sample of origin, sequenced in a study of coeliac disease (dated by TCRdb to between 2021 and 2023). The library was built by means of the immunoSEQ multiplex PCR assay. TCRdb took this table from immuneACCESS and kept in-frame rearrangements with V and J called. Such tables lack part of the clones; where checked against another copy, unresolved V genes explain under half of the gap, and the rest is unexplained. For this sample the table gives over 9,000 clones, of which roughly two thirds were detected only once. About 19% of the sample comes from the top ten. Sequencing was done on a sample of lamina propria lymphocytes from the gut. The cell subset or site label, read with the paper, signifies: lamina propria cell (LPC) fraction of small intestinal biopsy. These receptor sequences come from an older woman with celiac disease.

The chain joins TRBV7-9 to TRBJ2-1, with 12 bases identical to TRBD2. J lost 7 bases, V lost 5 bases, and 9 bases had no gene match. Germline CDR1 and CDR2: SEHNR and FQNEAQ (reference sequence). The CDR3 has 16 residues. The CDR3 sequence is CASSTDVGLAGNEQFF. The CDR3 coding sequence is TGTGCCAGCAGCACAGACGTGGGACTAGCGGGTAATGAGCAGTTCTTC.

A few counts support this clone. The chain has TRBV5-4 and TRBJ2-2, with 8 bases matching TRBD1. Per germline, CDR1 SGHNT and CDR2 YYREEE (reference sequence). The CDR3 has 16 residues. J was trimmed by 4 bases and V by 3 bases; bases with no gene match: 8. The CDR3 protein is CASSYPTTGVTGELFF. CDR3 bases: TGTGCCAGCAGCTACCCTACGACAGGGGTCACCGGGGAGCTGTTTTTT.

The CDR3 is CASSLGASYEQYF. The CDR3 DNA sequence: TGTGCCAGCAGTTTGGGGGCCTCCTACGAGCAGTACTTC. The chain employs TRBV6-1 and TRBJ2-7; D might be TRBD1 (6 bases). V shed 5 bases and J shed 0 bases, with 8 bases lying between them. The CDR3 is 13 residues long. In germline, CDR1 is MNHNS, CDR2 SASEGT.

This clone appeared a few times. The genes are TRBV27 and TRBJ2-1, with TRBD2 identical over 8 bases. The CDR3 extends over 12 amino acids. The junction had 8 bases not matched to a gene; V was cut back by 5 bases and J by 14 bases. Germline CDR1 MNHEY, CDR2 SMNVEV (reference sequence). CDR3 sequence (DNA): TGTGCCAGCAGTCTCCTTAGCGGGGTGAAGTTCTTC. It translates to CASSLLSGVKFF.

This clone was seen a handful of times. The rearrangement links TRBV5-1 to TRBJ1-1; the D gene is possibly TRBD1 (5 bases). Trimming stripped 7 bases from V and 1 base from J, with 8 bases between. In germline, CDR1 is SGHRS, CDR2 YFSETQ. CDR3 length: 12 residues. The CDR3 DNA reads TGCGCCAGCGGGGGGACGAACACTGAAGCTTTCTTT. This encodes CASGGTNTEAFF.

The genes are TRBV10-2 and TRBJ2-7; 7 positions match TRBD1. The CDR3 has 13 amino acids. With 0 bases clipped from V and 8 bases from J, the junction kept 4 bases outside the gene matches. Per the germline V gene, CDR1 is WSHSY and CDR2 is SAAADI. DNA for the CDR3: TGCGCCAGCAGTGAGTCGTCACAGGGGAAGCAGTACTTC. Translating gives CASSESSQGKQYF.

V and J are TRBV9 and TRBJ2-1, with 9 bases fitting TRBD1. Germline trimming cut 3 bases from V and 8 bases from J; bases unmatched to any gene: 12. CDR1 and CDR2 (germline): SGDLS, YYNGEE. The CDR3 length is 16 residues. The CDR3 loop is CASSAAWTGVLDEQFF. CDR3 sequence (DNA): TGTGCCAGCAGCGCCGCATGGACAGGGGTCTTGGATGAGCAGTTCTTC.

In its sample, this clone was seen a few times. The chain couples TRBV6-5 to TRBJ2-7; D is possibly TRBD1 (6 bases). Deletions cut 7 bases from V and 1 base from J, with 14 bases between. The CDR3 contains 14 residues. CDR1 and CDR2 from the germline V gene are MNHEY and SVGAGI. CDR3 DNA: TGTGCCAGCAAAAAGGGGGACGGATCCTACGAGCAGTACTTC. The encoded protein is CASKKGDGSYEQYF.

V and J are TRBV28 and TRBJ2-3; 11 nucleotides agree with TRBD2. The V gene's germline CDR1 is MDHEN and CDR2 SYDVKM. V trimming: 6 bases; J trimming: 2 bases; junction bases outside the gene matches: 4. The CDR3 sequence is 15 residues long. CDR3 sequence reads: CASSQLAGATDTQYF. CDR3 bases: TGTGCCAGCAGCCAACTAGCGGGAGCCACAGATACGCAGTATTTT.

The chain is built from TRBV5-1 and TRBJ1-5; TRBD1 matches 7 bases. This CDR3 contains 14 residues. V lost 2 bases to trimming and J lost 6 bases; unmatched junction nucleotides: 5. Looked up from germline, CDR1 is SGHRS and CDR2 is YFSETQ. The CDR3 nucleotides read TGCGCCAGCAGCTTAGGAGGGGGCGGTCAGCCCCAGCATTTT. Residues: CASSLGGGGQPQHF.

This chain joins TRBV27 and TRBJ1-2; TRBD1 is a possible D gene (5 bases). The V and J ends lost 4 bases and 2 bases respectively, with 11 bases between them. The CDR3 is 14 residues long. From germline, CDR1 is MNHEY and CDR2 SMNVEV (reference sequence). The chain's CDR3 is CASSSLGENYGYTF. Written as DNA, the CDR3 is TGTGCCAGCAGTTCGCTAGGGGAAAACTATGGCTACACCTTC.

This chain uses TRBV27 with TRBJ2-3, with a possible D match to TRBD2 (5 bases). This CDR3 region has 13 residues. V lost 3 bases to trimming and J lost 5 bases, with 9 bases between them. CDR1 and CDR2 (germline): MNHEY, SMNVEV (reference sequence). The chain's CDR3 is CASSFRGGDTQYF. The CDR3 DNA sequence: TGTGCCAGCAGTTTCCGGGGTGGAGATACGCAGTATTTT.

The genes are TRBV4-1 and TRBJ1-6; D unresolved. Germline assignment: CDR1 MGHRA and CDR2 YSYEKL. The CDR3 runs to 17 residues. V was cut by 0 bases and J by 7 bases, with 16 bases left in between. Written as DNA, the CDR3 is TGCGCCAGCAGCCAAGAGGGGAGGCAGCTTCTAAATTCACCCCTCCACTTT. Protein sequence: CASSQEGRQLLNSPLHF.

The chain joins TRBV11-2 to TRBJ2-3; 12 bases are shared with TRBD2. V lost 5 bases and J lost 1; bases outside the gene matches: 4. Germline loops: CDR1 SGHAT, CDR2 FQNNGV. This CDR3 has 16 amino acids. CDR3 protein: CASSPRLAGGTDTQYF. The CDR3, as DNA: TGTGCCAGCAGCCCCCGACTAGCGGGGGGCACAGATACGCAGTATTTT.

This rearrangement joins TRBV10-3 to TRBJ2-1, with 7 bases matching TRBD1. The CDR3 extends over 13 amino acids. Germline CDR1 and CDR2: ENHRY and SYGVKD. The V gene end was trimmed by 4 bases and the J gene end by 4 bases; junction bases not matched to a gene: 1. CDR3 bases: TGTGCCATCAGTGGGGGACAGTACAATGAGCAGTTCTTC. Protein sequence: CAISGGQYNEQFF.

V usage is TRBV5-4 and J usage is TRBJ2-1, with D possibly being TRBD1 (7 bases). The germline CDR1 and CDR2 sequences are SGHNT and YYREEE (reference sequence). With 6 bases removed from V and 15 bases from J, the gap between germline ends came to 16 bases. CDR3 length equals 11 residues. The CDR3 sequence is CASNFRGVWFF. As DNA, the CDR3 is TGTGCCAGCAACTTCAGGGGGGTATGGTTCTTC.

This clone has more than one count but fewer than ten. CDR3 DNA sequence: TGTGCCAGCAGACGGACAGGGGTCAACTACGAGCAGTACTTC. As protein: CASRRTGVNYEQYF. The chain combines TRBV7-6 with TRBJ2-7; 9 positions match TRBD1. The CDR3 loop spans 14 amino acids. Germline V lookup: CDR1 SGHVS, CDR2 FNYEAQ. J was trimmed by 3 bases and V by 6 bases; bases with no gene match: 6.

The J gene is TRBJ2-1, the V gene TRBV5-1, with D tentatively TRBD2 (6 bases). The CDR3 runs 13 residues. Trimming left V 6 bases short and J 8 bases short, with 15 bases between. CDR1 and CDR2 from the germline V gene are SGHRS and YFSETQ. This CDR3 reads CASIPGPGDEQFF. CDR3 coding DNA: TGCGCCAGCATCCCAGGGCCGGGGGATGAGCAGTTCTTC.

This CDR3 is CASSSSRAGYGYTF. The CDR3 DNA sequence: TGTGCCAGCAGTTCTAGCAGAGCGGGGTATGGCTACACCTTC. The chain uses TRBV6-5 and TRBJ1-2; D is undetermined. V was cut by 4 bases and J by 5 bases, with 14 bases left in between. Germline lookup yields CDR1 MNHEY and CDR2 SVGAGI. The CDR3 consists of 14 residues.

V is TRBV10-3 and J is TRBJ2-1, with 10 bases identical to TRBD2. The ends lost 2 bases at V and 10 bases at J; junction bases unmatched: 2. The CDR3 is 13 amino acids. Germline lookup yields CDR1 ENHRY and CDR2 SYGVKD. Here the CDR3 reads CAISEKTSGEQFF. CDR3 DNA sequence: TGTGCCATCAGTGAGAAGACTAGCGGGGAGCAGTTCTTC.

This chain links TRBV7-9 with TRBJ2-5; D possibly corresponds to TRBD1 (5 bases). Per the germline V gene, CDR1 is SEHNR and CDR2 is FQNEAQ (reference sequence). V was trimmed by 0 bases and J by 5 bases, leaving 10 bases between them. CDR3 length: 14 residues. The chain's CDR3 is CASSLAREEETQYF. The CDR3, as DNA: TGTGCCAGCAGCTTAGCCAGGGAAGAGGAGACCCAGTACTTC.

As DNA, the CDR3 is TGCGCCAGCAGCTTGGGACCGGGACAGGGGCTTAACTATGGCTACACCTTC. This encodes CASSLGPGQGLNYGYTF. The chain has TRBV5-1 and TRBJ1-2; 10 bases map to TRBD1. CDR3 length: 17 residues. V shed 0 bases, J shed 1 base, and the junction held 6 bases outside the gene matches. The germline V gene encodes CDR1 SGHRS and CDR2 YFSETQ.

V and J are TRBV7-9 and TRBJ1-4, with 7 bases that match TRBD1. CDR3 size: 14 residues. J gave up 5 bases and V 2 bases, and 2 bases lay outside the gene matches. CDR1 and CDR2 (germline): SEHNR, FQNEAQ (reference sequence). Written as DNA, the CDR3 is TGTGCCAGCAGCTTAAGACAGGGCAATGAAAAACTGTTTTTT. Encoded protein: CASSLRQGNEKLFF.

This chain joins TRBV11-2 and TRBJ2-2; tentative D call: TRBD2 (5 bases). This CDR3 spans 16 amino acids. Per the germline V gene, CDR1 is SGHAT and CDR2 is FQNNGV. V was clipped by 2 bases and J by 8 bases, with 18 bases between them. The CDR3 loop is CASSLHAPGPGGELFF. The CDR3 nucleotides read TGTGCCAGCAGCTTACACGCGCCCGGTCCGGGGGGGGAGCTGTTTTTT.

J is TRBJ2-7 and V is TRBV11-2; D remains unclear. Trimming took 5 bases from V and 4 from J, leaving 9 bases between them. The CDR3 covers 12 residues. Germline CDR1 and CDR2: SGHAT and FQNNGV. CDR3 DNA sequence: TGTGCCAGCAGCCCCGGGTATTACGAGCAGTACTTC. It codes for CASSPGYYEQYF.

The chain couples TRBV7-3 to TRBJ2-1, with D possibly matching TRBD2 (6 bases). The CDR3 is made up of 16 amino acids. Germline V gene lookup returns CDR1 SGHTA and CDR2 FQGTGA. V lost 5 bases to trimming and J lost 5 bases, with 19 bases between them. CDR3 in amino acids: CASSGSPGEFDNEQFF. Here the CDR3 DNA reads TGTGCCAGCAGCGGATCTCCGGGGGAATTCGACAATGAGCAGTTCTTC.

The CDR3 DNA sequence: TGTGCCAGCAGCTTAGCGCTTTCCCCCCTAGCGCACGGGGAGCTGTTTTTT. It codes for CASSLALSPLAHGELFF. The chain is built from TRBV7-9 and TRBJ2-2; possible D gene TRBD2, 6 bases. The V end lost 0 bases, the J end lost 7 bases, and 18 bases lay between the germline ends. CDR3 length: 17 residues. CDR1 is SEHNR, CDR2 FQNEAQ, per germline (reference sequence).